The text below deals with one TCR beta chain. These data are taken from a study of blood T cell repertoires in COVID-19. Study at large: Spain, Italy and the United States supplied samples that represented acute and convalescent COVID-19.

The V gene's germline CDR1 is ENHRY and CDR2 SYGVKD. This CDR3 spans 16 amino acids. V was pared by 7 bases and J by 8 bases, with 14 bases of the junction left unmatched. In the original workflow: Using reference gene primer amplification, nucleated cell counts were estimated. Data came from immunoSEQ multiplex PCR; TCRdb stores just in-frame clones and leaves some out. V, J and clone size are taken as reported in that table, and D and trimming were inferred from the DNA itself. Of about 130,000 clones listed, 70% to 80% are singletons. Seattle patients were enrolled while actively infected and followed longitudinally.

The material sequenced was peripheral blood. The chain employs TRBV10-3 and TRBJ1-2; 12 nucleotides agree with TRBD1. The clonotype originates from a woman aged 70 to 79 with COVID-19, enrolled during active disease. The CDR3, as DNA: TGTGCCATCAATAAGCCTGAGGGACAGGGGGCGAGCGGCTACACCTTC. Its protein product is CAINKPEGQGASGYTF.